This TCR beta chain was captured by sequencing in a study of CD8 T cells in ankylosing spondylitis. Study-wide findings and caveats: It appeared that ankylosing spondylitis blood was characterized by a TCR beta motif of under ten highly homologous variants.

This clonotype was observed a few times. The antigen remains unidentified. Germline CDR1 reads SGDLS; CDR2 reads YYNGEE. The V end was cut by 1 base, the J end by 9 bases, with 17 bases between. The CDR3 length is 15 residues. Libraries of TCR beta came from quantitative 5'-RACE with molecular barcodes. TCRdb fed the 5' RACE reads into MiXCR, producing one record per CDR3 protein. The sample has almost 30,000 distinct CDR3 sequences; 5.3% are singletons. The chain employs TRBV9 and TRBJ2-1, with D possibly being TRBD2 (6 bases). The source material was blood, either unsorted or a sorted T cell fraction (not recorded which). This TCR derives from a female donor with ankylosing spondylitis or in good health (not recorded which). In DNA, the CDR3 is TGTGCCAGCAGCGTAAGTGGAGGGGTTAGGGGTGAGCAGTTCTTC. Encoded protein: CASSVSGGVRGEQFF.